These 22 T cell receptor beta chains share one sample of origin, sequenced in a study of cytomegalovirus exposure and HLA in healthy donors. The PCR ran on 60 Vbeta and 13 Jbeta primers. Clones were sequenced by immunoSEQ multiplex PCR, and TCRdb holds only the in-frame ones, with some missing. This sample has 170,000 or so clones; roughly four fifths occur once, and the top ten carry roughly 1.5%. The sequencing sample was made of PBMCs. These receptors all stem from a man aged 50-59 years in good health and CMV-seronegative.

This clone turned up a few times. The genes are TRBV6-1 and TRBJ1-4; 8 bases map to TRBD1. CDR3 length: 14 residues. V lost 8 bases to trimming and J lost 7 bases; unmatched junction nucleotides: 9. CDR1 is MNHNS and CDR2 is SASEGT in the germline V gene. CDR3 sequence (DNA): TGTGCCAGCGGCAGGGGGCGCTTAGGTGAAAAACTGTTTTTT. It translates to CASGRGRLGEKLFF.

This clone showed up just once. The J gene is TRBJ2-3, the V gene TRBV28, with D perhaps matching TRBD2 (6 bases). The CDR3 is 15 amino acids. The ends were cut back, 4 bases at V and 0 bases at J, with 11 bases in the middle. Germline loops: CDR1 MDHEN, CDR2 SYDVKM. CDR3 sequence reads: CASSSFGGSTDTQYF. The CDR3, as DNA: TGTGCCAGCAGTTCATTCGGGGGTAGCACAGATACGCAGTATTTT.

The chain links TRBV9 to TRBJ1-2; a weak D match, TRBD1 (6 bases). The CDR3 loop spans 13 amino acids. Germline V lookup: CDR1 SGDLS, CDR2 YYNGEE. V dropped 3 bases and J dropped 5 bases, with 11 bases sitting between them. In nucleotides, the CDR3 is TGTGCCAGCAGCGAGCAGGGGCCGTATGGCTACACCTTC. Translated, it gives CASSEQGPYGYTF.

V is TRBV11-3 and J is TRBJ2-2; D might be TRBD1 (6 bases). The germline gives CDR1 SGHNT, CDR2 YENEEA. The CDR3 covers 15 residues. Deletions cut 5 bases from V and 1 base from J, with 11 bases between. CDR3 loop: CASSLARGNTGELFF. The DNA of the CDR3 is TGTGCCAGCAGCCTTGCCAGGGGGAACACCGGGGAGCTGTTTTTT. Based on the CDR3 plus reference TRBV11-3 and TRBJ2-2, the full variable domain is EAGVVQSPRYKIIEKKQPVAFWCNPISGHNTLYWYLQNLGQGPELLIRYENEEAVDDSQLPKDRFSAERLKGVDSTLKIQPAELGDSAVYLCASSLARGNTGELFFGEGSRLTVL.

The chain employs TRBV15 and TRBJ2-4, with TRBD2 identical over 16 bases. Germline CDR1 and CDR2: LNHNV and YYDKDF (reference sequence). Losses at the gene ends were 5 bases for V and 8 bases for J; bases not matched to a gene: 6. The CDR3 totals 16 residues. The CDR3 sequence is CATSGPGLAGGYIQYF. In DNA, the CDR3 is TGTGCCACCAGCGGACCGGGACTAGCGGGGGGGTACATTCAGTACTTC.

The chain carries TRBV7-2 and TRBJ1-1; D unresolved. CDR1 and CDR2 (germline): SGHTA, FQGNSA. The V end lost 7 bases, the J end lost 1 base, and 13 bases lay between the germline ends. CDR3 size: 14 residues. The CDR3 spells CASTPGRANTEAFF. CDR3 DNA sequence: TGTGCCAGCACCCCCGGGCGGGCGAACACTGAAGCTTTCTTT.

The chain links TRBV29-1 to TRBJ2-7; D call uncertain. Germline V gives CDR1 SQVTM, CDR2 ANQGSEA. The CDR3 spans 14 residues. V was shortened by 0 bases and J by 2 bases, with 11 bases between the two germline ends. CDR3 nucleotide sequence: TGCAGCGTTGAAGAAGGAGTTATCCCCTACGAGCAGTACTTC. As protein: CSVEEGVIPYEQYF.

The chain joins TRBV4-1 to TRBJ1-1, with TRBD1 identical over 9 bases. V was clipped by 6 bases and J by 4 bases; unmatched bases: 6. CDR1 and CDR2 (germline): MGHRA, YSYEKL. The CDR3 totals 14 residues. The CDR3 nucleotides are TGCGCCAGCAGGCGGACAGGGGTTATCACTGAAGCTTTCTTT. Residues: CASRRTGVITEAFF.

This sequence joins TRBV28 and TRBJ2-7, with TRBD2 matching over 9 bases. CDR1 is MDHEN, CDR2 SYDVKM, per germline. V dropped 6 bases and J dropped 2; count of bases not matched to a gene: 8. The length of the CDR3 is 15 residues. CDR3 sequence: CASRTGAGGPYEQYF. The DNA of the CDR3 is TGTGCCAGCAGGACTGGTGCGGGAGGGCCCTACGAGCAGTACTTC. Full variable domain (rest looked up from reference TRBV28 and TRBJ2-7): DVKVTQSSRYLVKRTGEKVFLECVQDMDHENMFWYRQDPGLGLRLIYFSYDVKMKEKGDIPEGYSVSREKKERFSLILESASTNQTSMYLCASRTGAGGPYEQYFGPGTRLTVT.

This chain connects TRBV5-6 to TRBJ1-2; D gene unclear. Trimming shortened V by 4 bases and J by 2 bases, and 12 bases separated the two germline ends. The CDR3 is 14 residues long. CDR1 and CDR2 from the germline V gene are SGHDT and YYEEEE. In nucleotides, the CDR3 is TGTGCCAGCAGCAAGCGGACGGTGAACTATGGCTACACCTTC. It translates to CASSKRTVNYGYTF.

This clone was observed a few times. This rearrangement joins TRBV14 to TRBJ1-4, with 9 bases aligning to TRBD1. This CDR3 contains 16 residues. Germline values: CDR1 SGHDN, CDR2 FVKESK. J lost 3 bases, V lost 2 bases, and 4 bases had no gene match. CDR3 bases: TGTGCCAGCAGCCAACCCGGACAGGGGCCTAATGAAAAACTGTTTTTT. As protein: CASSQPGQGPNEKLFF.

V usage is TRBV7-2 and J usage is TRBJ1-1, with no clear D. Trimming shortened V by 4 bases and J by 1 base, and 10 bases separated the two germline ends. The CDR3 is 14 amino acids. Germline lookup yields CDR1 SGHTA and CDR2 FQGNSA. For the CDR3, the DNA is TGTGCCAGCAGCTGGAGGGAGGGGAACACTGAAGCTTTCTTT. Its translation is CASSWREGNTEAFF.

The chain combines TRBV19 with TRBJ2-7, with TRBD1 matching 7 bases. Germline V gene data show CDR1 as LNHDA and CDR2 as SQIVND (reference sequence). J was trimmed by 4 bases and V by 3 bases; bases with no gene match: 9. The CDR3 loop spans 15 amino acids. In DNA form, the CDR3 reads TGTGCCAGTAGTATGGAACAGGGGCGCGTTTACGAGCAGTACTTC. It codes for CASSMEQGRVYEQYF.

The chain has TRBV6-5 and TRBJ1-1; D ambiguous. V lost 0 bases and J lost 11, with 13 bases in between. CDR3 length equals 13 residues. CDR1 is MNHEY, CDR2 SVGAGI, per germline. The CDR3 DNA reads as TGTGCCAGCAGTTACTCGGCGGGGAGTGGGGCTTTCTTT. Translating gives CASSYSAGSGAFF.

V usage is TRBV9 and J usage is TRBJ2-5; maybe TRBD1 (5 bases). The CDR3 is made up of 16 amino acids. V lost 0 bases and J 1 base, leaving 13 bases between the germline ends. Germline assignment: CDR1 SGDLS and CDR2 YYNGEE. The CDR3 reads CASSVAATTGQETQYF. CDR3 nucleotides: TGTGCCAGCAGCGTAGCCGCAACAACAGGCCAAGAGACCCAGTACTTC.

J is TRBJ1-5 and V is TRBV7-9; D gene ambiguous. V lost 5 bases, J lost 5 bases, and 7 bases lay in between. This CDR3 is 12 amino acids long. Germline assignment: CDR1 SEHNR and CDR2 FQNEAQ (reference sequence). The CDR3 protein is CASSPQDQPQHF. For the CDR3, the DNA is TGTGCCAGCAGCCCCCAGGATCAGCCCCAGCATTTT.

This clone has a handful of counts. This chain joins TRBV4-2 and TRBJ2-2; D unresolved. Trimming shortened V by 0 bases and J by 2 bases, and 10 bases separated the two germline ends. Germline V CDR1 and CDR2: LGHNA, YNFKEQ. This CDR3 comprises 16 residues. The CDR3 sequence is CASSQEPLTNTGELFF. In DNA form, the CDR3 reads TGTGCCAGCAGCCAAGAACCTCTTACAAACACCGGGGAGCTGTTTTTT.

With regard to this clone: Other DNA sequences from this sample encode an identical CDR3 as well. V and J are TRBV4-3 and TRBJ2-5; TRBD2 might be the D (5 bases). The germline CDR1 and CDR2 sequences are LGHNA and YSLEER. The V gene lost 1 base and the J gene lost 5 bases, with 11 bases spanning the gap. The CDR3 is 14 residues long. In DNA form, the CDR3 reads TGCGCCAGCAGCCAAGGCCAAGGCGGGGAGACCCAGTACTTC. It encodes CASSQGQGGETQYF.

This chain uses TRBV6-5 with TRBJ2-2, with TRBD1 as a possible D gene (6 bases). Trimming shortened V by 5 bases and J by 2 bases, and 9 bases separated the two germline ends. This CDR3 spans 14 amino acids. CDR1 and CDR2 (germline): MNHEY, SVGAGI. CDR3: CASSVGANTGELFF. CDR3 DNA: TGTGCCAGCAGTGTGGGGGCCAACACCGGGGAGCTGTTTTTT.

V gene TRBV18 combines with J gene TRBJ2-5, with 7 bases fitting TRBD1. The CDR3 runs 15 residues. Germline lookup yields CDR1 KGHSH and CDR2 LQKENI. J lost 5 bases, V lost 0 bases, and 6 bases had no gene match. CDR3 in amino acids: CASSPPRGGHETQYF. The DNA for the CDR3 is TGTGCCAGCTCACCACCCAGAGGGGGCCACGAGACCCAGTACTTC.

The chain recombines TRBV28 with TRBJ2-6; D may be TRBD2 (6 bases). Looked up from germline, CDR1 is MDHEN and CDR2 is SYDVKM. With 6 bases removed from V and 0 bases from J, the gap between germline ends came to 9 bases. The CDR3 covers 15 residues. CDR3 bases: TGTGCCAGCAGACGTAGCGGCTCTGGGGCCAACGTCCTGACTTTC. Amino acid sequence: CASRRSGSGANVLTF.

The gene calls are TRBV7-6 and TRBJ2-1, with 7 bases fitting TRBD2. Germline CDR1 SGHVS, CDR2 FNYEAQ. There are 16 residues in the CDR3. V lost 4 bases, J lost 5 bases, and 11 bases stayed unmatched. The CDR3 spells CASSWGPSSGDNEQFF. The CDR3 coding sequence is TGTGCCAGCAGCTGGGGCCCCAGCAGCGGGGACAATGAGCAGTTCTTC.